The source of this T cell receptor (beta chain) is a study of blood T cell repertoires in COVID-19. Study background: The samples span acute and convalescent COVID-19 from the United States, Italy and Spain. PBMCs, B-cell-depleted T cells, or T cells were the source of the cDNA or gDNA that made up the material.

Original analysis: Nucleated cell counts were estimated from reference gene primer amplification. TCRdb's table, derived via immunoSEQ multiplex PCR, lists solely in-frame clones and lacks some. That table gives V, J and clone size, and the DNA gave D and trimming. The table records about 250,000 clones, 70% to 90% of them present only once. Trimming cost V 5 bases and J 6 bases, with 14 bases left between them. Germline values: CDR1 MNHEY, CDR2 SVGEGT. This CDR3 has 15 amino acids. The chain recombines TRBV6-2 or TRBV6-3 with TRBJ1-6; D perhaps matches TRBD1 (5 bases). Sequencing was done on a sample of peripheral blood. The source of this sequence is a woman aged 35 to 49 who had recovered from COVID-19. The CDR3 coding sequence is TGTGCCAGCAGTCGCCTCCAGGGAGGTAATTCACCCCTCCACTTT. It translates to CASSRLQGGNSPLHF.